A single sample gave rise to the 16 T cell receptor beta chains below, sequenced in a study of control samples from healthy donors and cancer patients. Sequencing was performed with immunoSEQ multiplex PCR; in TCRdb, only in-frame clones are kept and a portion is missing. The sample holds 90,000 to 100,000 clones, 79% seen once. The sequenced sample was blood. Source of these receptors: a woman aged 30 to 39 in good health.

The chain carries TRBV29-1 and TRBJ2-7, with 8 bases aligning to TRBD2. Per germline, CDR1 SQVTM and CDR2 ANQGSEA. CDR3 length equals 13 residues. Germline trimming cut 4 bases from V and 7 bases from J; bases unmatched to any gene: 9. In nucleotides, the CDR3 is TGCAGCGTTGCCGTGACTAGCGCGGGAGAGCAGTACTTC. Encoded protein: CSVAVTSAGEQYF.

This clone appeared once. The genes are TRBV7-8 and TRBJ2-2; D may be TRBD2 (6 bases). The length of the CDR3 is 15 residues. V lost 4 bases and J 6 bases, leaving 15 bases between the germline ends. CDR1 is SGHVS and CDR2 is FQNEAQ in the germline V gene. CDR3 amino acids: CASSSRGLGSGELFF. The CDR3 coding sequence is TGTGCCAGCAGCTCACGGGGACTGGGGTCCGGGGAGCTGTTTTTT.

The chain links TRBV19 to TRBJ1-4, with 8 bases fitting TRBD1. V lost 9 bases and J lost 0; bases outside the gene matches: 3. The CDR3 length is 14 residues. Germline CDR1 is LNHDA and CDR2 is SQIVND (reference sequence). The CDR3 DNA sequence: TGTGCCAGCACGGACAGGGCAACTAATGAAAAACTGTTTTTT. It specifies CASTDRATNEKLFF.

The chain links TRBV12-5 to TRBJ1-2, with D maybe TRBD1 (5 bases). This CDR3 is 15 amino acids long. Germline values: CDR1 LGHNT, CDR2 FRNRAP. V was trimmed by 1 base and J by 2 bases, leaving 11 bases between them. CDR3 loop: CASGLDRTLNYGYTF. For the CDR3, the DNA is TGTGCTAGTGGTTTGGACAGGACCTTAAACTATGGCTACACCTTC.

The chain carries TRBV6-4 and TRBJ2-1, with 9 nucleotides matching TRBD1. Germline values: CDR1 MRHNA, CDR2 SNTAGT. V gave up 2 bases and J gave up 5 bases; unmatched junction bases: 4. The CDR3 covers 15 residues. As DNA, the CDR3 is TGTGCCAGCAGTGACCAGGGACAGGGTAACAATGAGCAGTTCTTC. Amino acid sequence: CASSDQGQGNNEQFF.

The chain employs TRBV5-6 and TRBJ1-1, with 9 positions matching TRBD1. This CDR3 comprises 15 residues. Germline trimming cut 4 bases from V and 5 bases from J; bases unmatched to any gene: 9. Germline V lookup: CDR1 SGHDT, CDR2 YYEEEE. CDR3 sequence reads: CASSTTGGSLTEAFF. The CDR3 DNA sequence: TGTGCCAGCAGCACCACAGGGGGCTCACTGACTGAAGCTTTCTTT.

The chain uses TRBV10-3 and TRBJ2-2; no clear D gene. V was cut by 5 bases and J by 6 bases, with 7 bases left in between. Looked up from germline, CDR1 is ENHRY and CDR2 is SYGVKD. The length of the CDR3 is 12 residues. The CDR3 coding sequence is TGTGCCATCAGTCAAGGAGCCGGGGAGCTGTTTTTT. Translated, it gives CAISQGAGELFF.

This clone was counted between two and nine times. CDR3 bases: TGCGCCAGCAGCGAAGGCGGGGGGCCCACAGATACGCAGTATTTT. It translates to CASSEGGGPTDTQYF. The chain recombines TRBV5-1 with TRBJ2-3; TRBD2 aligns across 8 bases. V shed 4 bases, J shed 2 bases, and the junction held 6 bases outside the gene matches. Germline-derived CDR1 and CDR2 are SGHRS and YFSETQ. The CDR3 totals 15 residues.

V usage is TRBV2 and J usage is TRBJ1-2; 8 bases fit TRBD1. Germline CDR1 SNHLY, CDR2 FYNNEI. V dropped 6 bases and J dropped 4; count of bases not matched to a gene: 10. CDR3 length: 15 amino acids. CDR3 sequence reads: CASRERTGLGYGYTF. The CDR3, as DNA: TGTGCCAGCAGGGAAAGGACAGGGTTAGGCTATGGCTACACCTTC.

The gene calls are TRBV11-2 and TRBJ2-3; the match to TRBD1 covers 8 bases. The CDR3 covers 19 residues. Germline CDR1 and CDR2: SGHAT and FQNNGV. V lost 0 bases to trimming and J lost 2 bases; unmatched junction nucleotides: 13. CDR3 DNA: TGTGCCAGCAGCTTAGACCTCGTTCCCGACAGGGGCCCCACAGATACGCAGTATTTT. This sequence encodes CASSLDLVPDRGPTDTQYF.

V usage is TRBV19 and J usage is TRBJ1-5, with D hard to call. V lost 3 bases and J lost 5, with 11 bases in between. From germline, CDR1 is LNHDA and CDR2 SQIVND (reference sequence). The CDR3 is made up of 14 amino acids. CDR3 nucleotide sequence: TGTGCCAGTAGTATCTTGGTTGACCATCAGCCCCAGCATTTT. As protein: CASSILVDHQPQHF. Full variable domain (missing parts from reference TRBV19 and TRBJ1-5): DGGITQSPKYLFRKEGQNVTLSCEQNLNHDAMYWYRQDPGQGLRLIYYSQIVNDFQKGDIAEGYSVSREKKESFPLTVTSAQKNPTAFYLCASSILVDHQPQHFGDGTRLSIL.

There are a few counts of this clone. Other DNA sequences within the sample encode an identical CDR3. The V call is TRBV5-1, the J call TRBJ1-6, with no clear D. CDR3 length: 14 amino acids. The V and J ends lost 0 bases and 9 bases respectively, with 10 bases between them. The germline V gene has CDR1 SGHRS and CDR2 YFSETQ. Written as DNA, the CDR3 is TGCGCCAGCAGCTTGGGTCCACGGGGTTCACCCCTCCACTTT. Residues: CASSLGPRGSPLHF.

The chain uses TRBV5-1 and TRBJ2-3, with 13 bases lining up with TRBD2. The V gene's germline CDR1 is SGHRS and CDR2 YFSETQ. This CDR3 is built from 17 residues. The V gene end was trimmed by 1 base and the J gene end by 3 bases; junction bases not matched to a gene: 5. The CDR3 nucleotides are TGCGCCAGCAGCTTGACTAGCGGGGGGGCCGGGACAGATACGCAGTATTTT. As protein: CASSLTSGGAGTDTQYF.

The chain recombines TRBV7-2 with TRBJ2-2; D not resolved. V was cut by 2 bases and J by 4 bases, with 8 bases left in between. This CDR3 region has 14 residues. Germline CDR1 and CDR2: SGHTA and FQGNSA. Written as DNA, the CDR3 is TGTGCCAGCAGCTTACAGGTTGGCACCGGGGAGCTGTTTTTT. Amino acid sequence: CASSLQVGTGELFF.

The sample holds a few counts of this clone. In DNA, the CDR3 is TGTGCCAGTAGTGAGACAGGGGATAGCAATCAGCCCCAGCATTTT. This translates into CASSETGDSNQPQHF. This chain joins TRBV19 and TRBJ1-5, with 8 positions matching TRBD1. The CDR3 has 15 residues. From germline, CDR1 is LNHDA and CDR2 SQIVND (reference sequence). Germline trimming cut 5 bases from V and 0 bases from J; bases unmatched to any gene: 3. Looking up the rest from reference TRBV19 and TRBJ1-5 gives the full variable domain: DGGITQSPKYLFRKEGQNVTLSCEQNLNHDAMYWYRQDPGQGLRLIYYSQIVNDFQKGDIAEGYSVSREKKESFPLTVTSAQKNPTAFYLCASSETGDSNQPQHFGDGTRLSIL.

This chain connects TRBV30 to TRBJ2-3; 11 nucleotides line up with TRBD2. The CDR3 runs 14 residues. The junction had 8 bases not matched to a gene; V was cut back by 5 bases and J by 7 bases. In germline, CDR1 is GTSNPN, CDR2 SVGIG (reference sequence). DNA of the CDR3: TGTGCCTGGGATAGCGGGGGGGCCGCAAATACGCAGTATTTT. The encoded protein is CAWDSGGAANTQYF.